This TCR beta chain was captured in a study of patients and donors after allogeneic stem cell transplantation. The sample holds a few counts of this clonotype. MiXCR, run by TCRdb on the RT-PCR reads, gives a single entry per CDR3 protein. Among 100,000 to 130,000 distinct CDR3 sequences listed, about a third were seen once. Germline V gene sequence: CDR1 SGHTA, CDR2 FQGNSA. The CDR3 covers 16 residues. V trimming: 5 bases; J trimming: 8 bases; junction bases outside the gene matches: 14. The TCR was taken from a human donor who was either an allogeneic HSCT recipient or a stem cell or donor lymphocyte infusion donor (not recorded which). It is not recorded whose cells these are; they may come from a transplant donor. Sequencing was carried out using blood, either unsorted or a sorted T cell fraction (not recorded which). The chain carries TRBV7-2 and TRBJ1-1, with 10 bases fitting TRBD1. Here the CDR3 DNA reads TGTGCCAGCAGCCTCGAGGGGACAGGGGTGGTCACAGAAGCTTTCTTT. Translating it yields CASSLEGTGVVTEAFF.